The rows below give T cell receptor beta chains drawn from one sample of a study of identical twins. TCRdb analysed the 5' RACE reads with MiXCR anew, one entry per CDR3 protein. The data show 690,000 or so distinct CDR3 sequences, under 9% seen once. Another study also made use of these data, one on yellow fever vaccine responses in identical twins.

Sample: PBMCs. These receptors were taken from a woman under 30 in good health. CDR3s include the opening cysteine and the closing phenylalanine or tryptophan. Each record gives: J gene, V gene, CDR3 protein.

j_call: TRBJ2-4; v_call: TRBV7-2; cdr3_aa: CASSLGQLAANKNIQYF
j_call: TRBJ2-2; v_call: TRBV12-3/TRBV12-4; cdr3_aa: CASSHGGLNTGELFF
j_call: TRBJ2-5; v_call: TRBV20-1; cdr3_aa: CSARDRGSGETQYF
j_call: TRBJ2-7; v_call: TRBV29-1; cdr3_aa: CSVAPSSYEQYF
j_call: TRBJ2-3; v_call: TRBV2; cdr3_aa: CASSLDTTSTDTQYF
j_call: TRBJ1-2; v_call: TRBV4-3; cdr3_aa: CASSQGPGSANYGYTF
j_call: TRBJ1-1; v_call: TRBV28; cdr3_aa: CASGVTGGAAEAFF
j_call: TRBJ2-1; v_call: TRBV5-1; cdr3_aa: CASSLLSTSGRRSYNEQFF
j_call: TRBJ2-1; v_call: TRBV14; cdr3_aa: CASSPSINSGEQFF
j_call: TRBJ2-3; v_call: TRBV29-1; cdr3_aa: CSVRFGQGSTDTQYF
j_call: TRBJ2-3; v_call: TRBV29-1; cdr3_aa: CSALGYGVAGAITDTQYF
j_call: TRBJ2-1; v_call: TRBV20-1; cdr3_aa: CSAREQFF
j_call: TRBJ1-2; v_call: TRBV5-1; cdr3_aa: CASSLEAGVVPNYGYTF
j_call: TRBJ2-2; v_call: TRBV6-2/TRBV6-3; cdr3_aa: CASRSPGTGELFF
j_call: TRBJ2-2; v_call: TRBV5-1; cdr3_aa: CASSLEGTSNTGELFF
j_call: TRBJ2-1; v_call: TRBV4-2; cdr3_aa: CASSQRRGGSNEQFF
j_call: TRBJ2-1; v_call: TRBV29-1; cdr3_aa: CSAGGVRDRGNEQFF
j_call: TRBJ1-5; v_call: TRBV25-1; cdr3_aa: CASSPRGTNQPQHF
j_call: TRBJ2-3; v_call: TRBV5-1; cdr3_aa: CASSFDHSTDTQYF
j_call: TRBJ2-7; v_call: TRBV6-5; cdr3_aa: CASSSLPLGANYEQYF
j_call: TRBJ2-1; v_call: TRBV7-9; cdr3_aa: CASSLVGTSDEQFF